This note documents a single T cell receptor beta chain sequence. Antigen: not known. Germline V gene lookup returns CDR1 SNHLY and CDR2 FYNNEI. The CDR3 runs 13 residues. This entry is derived from a study of T cell responses to AZD1222 COVID-19 vaccine. Study results and caveats: Within unmutated variant regions lay the reported targets of nearly half of spike-specific TCRs.

Produced via immunoSEQ multiplex PCR; TCRdb's table is partial and in-frame only. The sample contains about 120,000 clones, about nine tenths of which appear only once. The chain has TRBV2 and TRBJ1-2; possible D gene TRBD1, 5 bases. The material sequenced was peripheral blood, taken on day 0 of AZD1222 vaccination. This clonotype was sampled from an adult in good health. CDR3 region: CGTAGGWHYGYTF. As DNA, the CDR3 is TGTGGCACCGCGGGGGGATGGCACTATGGCTACACCTTC.